This TCR beta chain came from a study of T cells in Graves' hyperthyroidism and ophthalmopathy. Study-wide points: Blood also contained most expanded thyroid clonotypes above 0.001. Median prediction lead before ophthalmopathy onset was six to eight months with the model.

Germline assignment: CDR1 DFQATT and CDR2 SNEGSKA (reference sequence). V was trimmed by 6 bases and J by 6 bases, leaving 10 bases between them. This CDR3 region has 11 residues. This clonotype was observed at least ten times. Its antigen is as yet unknown. Researchers amplified the TCR beta CDR3 regions from RNA transcripts. Primed by the HTBI set, a first-round RT-PCR was run on the TCR CDR3. A single record per CDR3 protein comes from TCRdb applying MiXCR to the multiplex PCR reads. This sample has about 360,000 distinct CDR3 sequences, with around 13% found just once. The rearrangement joins TRBV20-1 to TRBJ2-3; D possibly matches TRBD1 or TRBD2 (5 bases each). Sequenced sample: blood. This TCR was sampled from a woman under 30 with Graves' hyperthyroidism. Here the CDR3 DNA reads TGCAGTGCCGTCTGGGGGGATACGCAGTATTTT. It yields the protein CSAVWGDTQYF.